Listed below are T cell receptor beta chains from one sample, sequenced in a study of shared clonotypes between healthy human individuals. Using immunoSEQ multiplex PCR, the repertoire was profiled, and TCRdb retains in-frame clones only, with some absent. This repertoire shows more than 900,000 clones, about 80% found once; its top ten account for 0.55% to 0.7%. The sample was memory CD4+ T cells from PBMCs. The source is a man between 18 and 29 years old in good health. Some clones in this sample may be carry-over from other donors' samples. CDR3s include the opening cysteine and the closing phenylalanine or tryptophan. The order of the fields is J gene, CDR3 length, V gene, D gene, clone size, CDR3 protein, CDR3 DNA. The D gene is left open where the match is weak. Rows may omit the clone size; those that give it use once, few, many or a size class.

J gene: TRBJ2-1; CDR3 length: 15; V gene: TRBV15; D gene: TRBD2; clone size: .; CDR3 protein: CAASDSGGVYNEQFF; CDR3 DNA: TGTGCCGCGTCGGATAGCGGGGGGGTTTACAATGAGCAGTTCTTC
J gene: TRBJ2-7; CDR3 length: 15; V gene: TRBV7-9; D gene: TRBD2; clone size: few; CDR3 protein: CASSPGLAAAYEQYF; CDR3 DNA: TGTGCCAGCAGCCCGGGACTAGCGGCCGCCTACGAGCAGTACTTC
J gene: TRBJ2-7; CDR3 length: 11; V gene: TRBV5-1; D gene: .; clone size: few; CDR3 protein: CASSSDYEQYF; CDR3 DNA: TGCGCCAGCAGCTCCGACTACGAGCAGTACTTC
J gene: TRBJ1-5; CDR3 length: 13; V gene: TRBV30; D gene: .; clone size: few; CDR3 protein: CAWCRDVNQPQHF; CDR3 DNA: TGTGCCTGGTGCCGGGACGTAAATCAGCCCCAGCATTTT
J gene: TRBJ1-1; CDR3 length: 15; V gene: TRBV5-8; D gene: .; clone size: once; CDR3 protein: CASSLGGRLNTEAFF; CDR3 DNA: TGTGCCAGCAGCTTGGGGGGCAGACTGAACACTGAAGCTTTCTTT
J gene: TRBJ2-7; CDR3 length: 16; V gene: TRBV2; D gene: TRBD2; clone size: many; CDR3 protein: CASRWTSGVAPYEQYF; CDR3 DNA: TGTGCCAGCAGATGGACTAGCGGAGTGGCACCCTACGAGCAGTACTTC
J gene: TRBJ2-7; CDR3 length: 14; V gene: TRBV9; D gene: .; clone size: .; CDR3 protein: CASSPRLGSYEQYF; CDR3 DNA: TGTGCCAGCAGCCCCCGGCTAGGCTCCTACGAGCAGTACTTC
J gene: TRBJ1-1; CDR3 length: 14; V gene: TRBV14; D gene: .; clone size: .; CDR3 protein: CASSQGPVATEAFF; CDR3 DNA: TGTGCCAGCAGCCAGGGGCCAGTTGCCACTGAAGCTTTCTTT
J gene: TRBJ2-3; CDR3 length: 16; V gene: TRBV5-1; D gene: TRBD2; clone size: few; CDR3 protein: CASSSGTSGTGDTQYF; CDR3 DNA: TGCGCCAGCAGCTCGGGGACTAGCGGGACAGGAGATACGCAGTATTTT
J gene: TRBJ2-7; CDR3 length: 15; V gene: TRBV18; D gene: TRBD2; clone size: .; CDR3 protein: CASSTGLAGAYEQYF; CDR3 DNA: TGTGCCAGCTCAACCGGACTAGCGGGAGCCTACGAGCAGTACTTC
J gene: TRBJ2-7; CDR3 length: 13; V gene: TRBV5-1; D gene: .; clone size: .; CDR3 protein: CASSLVGGEEQYF; CDR3 DNA: TGCGCCAGCAGCTTGGTTGGCGGGGAGGAGCAGTACTTC
J gene: TRBJ2-2; CDR3 length: 14; V gene: TRBV5-1; D gene: .; clone size: .; CDR3 protein: CASSLEPNTGELFF; CDR3 DNA: TGCGCCAGCAGCTTGGAACCGAACACCGGGGAGCTGTTTTTT
J gene: TRBJ2-7; CDR3 length: 17; V gene: TRBV5-5; D gene: .; clone size: once; CDR3 protein: CASSSGLGAASSYEQYF; CDR3 DNA: TGTGCCAGCAGCTCTGGACTGGGGGCGGCCAGCTCCTACGAGCAGTACTTC
J gene: TRBJ1-1; CDR3 length: 18; V gene: TRBV10-3; D gene: TRBD1; clone size: .; CDR3 protein: CAISEGHRGVRLVTEAFF; CDR3 DNA: TGTGCCATCAGTGAGGGACACAGGGGGGTACGGTTGGTCACTGAAGCTTTCTTT
J gene: TRBJ2-7; CDR3 length: 14; V gene: TRBV25-1; D gene: TRBD1; clone size: .; CDR3 protein: CASSENRGFGEQYF; CDR3 DNA: TGTGCCAGCAGTGAAAACAGGGGTTTCGGCGAGCAGTACTTC
J gene: TRBJ1-5; CDR3 length: 14; V gene: TRBV10-3; D gene: TRBD1; clone size: .; CDR3 protein: CATRQGESNQPQHF; CDR3 DNA: TGTGCCACCAGACAGGGGGAGAGCAATCAGCCCCAGCATTTT
J gene: TRBJ2-7; CDR3 length: 14; V gene: TRBV7-2; D gene: .; clone size: .; CDR3 protein: CASSFGTAVGEQYF; CDR3 DNA: TGTGCCAGCAGCTTCGGGACTGCGGTGGGCGAGCAGTACTTC
J gene: TRBJ2-7; CDR3 length: 16; V gene: TRBV11-2; D gene: TRBD2; clone size: many; CDR3 protein: CASSPISGRAWTEQYF; CDR3 DNA: TGTGCCAGCAGCCCAATTAGCGGGAGGGCCTGGACCGAGCAGTACTTC
J gene: TRBJ2-5; CDR3 length: 15; V gene: TRBV19; D gene: .; clone size: .; CDR3 protein: CASTKVERVMKTQYF; CDR3 DNA: TGTGCCAGTACCAAGGTCGAGAGGGTTATGAAGACCCAGTACTTC
J gene: TRBJ2-5; CDR3 length: 15; V gene: TRBV11-1; D gene: .; clone size: .; CDR3 protein: CASSLGPRPRETQYF; CDR3 DNA: TGTGCCAGCAGCTTAGGGCCTCGCCCCCGAGAGACCCAGTACTTC
J gene: TRBJ2-5; CDR3 length: 11; V gene: TRBV27; D gene: .; clone size: .; CDR3 protein: CASSLFETQYF; CDR3 DNA: TGTGCCAGCAGTTTATTCGAGACCCAGTACTTC
J gene: TRBJ1-5; CDR3 length: 15; V gene: TRBV27; D gene: TRBD1; clone size: .; CDR3 protein: CASSFQGQGNQPQHF; CDR3 DNA: TGTGCCAGCAGTTTTCAAGGACAGGGGAATCAGCCCCAGCATTTT
J gene: TRBJ2-1; CDR3 length: 15; V gene: TRBV19; D gene: TRBD2; clone size: .; CDR3 protein: CASSIRGRASNEQFF; CDR3 DNA: TGTGCCAGTAGTATTAGAGGGAGGGCCTCCAATGAGCAGTTCTTC
J gene: TRBJ1-1; CDR3 length: 16; V gene: TRBV5-1; D gene: TRBD1; clone size: .; CDR3 protein: CASSLGTGGFNTEAFF; CDR3 DNA: TGCGCCAGCAGCTTGGGGACAGGAGGTTTTAACACTGAAGCTTTCTTT
J gene: TRBJ1-2; CDR3 length: 16; V gene: TRBV28; D gene: .; clone size: .; CDR3 protein: CASSPLWTVLIYGYTF; CDR3 DNA: TGTGCCAGCAGTCCTCTCTGGACAGTCCTTATCTATGGCTACACCTTC
J gene: TRBJ2-7; CDR3 length: 19; V gene: TRBV11-3; D gene: TRBD1; clone size: .; CDR3 protein: CASTKRGQGLHPLTYEQYF; CDR3 DNA: TGTGCCAGCACCAAGAGGGGACAGGGGCTTCATCCCCTAACCTACGAGCAGTACTTC
J gene: TRBJ1-2; CDR3 length: 11; V gene: TRBV28; D gene: TRBD1; clone size: .; CDR3 protein: CASGTGEGYTF; CDR3 DNA: TGTGCCAGTGGGACAGGGGAGGGCTACACCTTC
J gene: TRBJ2-4; CDR3 length: 14; V gene: TRBV28; D gene: .; clone size: .; CDR3 protein: CASTPPGAKNIQYF; CDR3 DNA: TGTGCCAGCACGCCTCCTGGGGCCAAAAACATTCAGTACTTC
J gene: TRBJ1-2; CDR3 length: 11; V gene: TRBV20-1; D gene: TRBD1; clone size: few; CDR3 protein: CSVGTAYGYTF; CDR3 DNA: TGCAGTGTTGGGACAGCGTATGGCTACACCTTC
J gene: TRBJ1-3; CDR3 length: 16; V gene: TRBV7-3; D gene: TRBD1; clone size: .; CDR3 protein: CASSSTGTGYGNTIYF; CDR3 DNA: TGTGCCAGCAGCTCCACCGGGACAGGGTATGGAAACACCATATATTTT
J gene: TRBJ2-1; CDR3 length: 14; V gene: TRBV5-1; D gene: TRBD1; clone size: .; CDR3 protein: CASSPDRGSDEQFF; CDR3 DNA: TGCGCCAGCAGCCCGGACAGGGGGTCGGATGAGCAGTTCTTC
J gene: TRBJ2-1; CDR3 length: 15; V gene: TRBV27; D gene: .; clone size: .; CDR3 protein: CASSLTSGSYNEQFF; CDR3 DNA: TGTGCCAGCAGTTTGACTAGTGGATCCTACAATGAGCAGTTCTTC
J gene: TRBJ1-1; CDR3 length: 13; V gene: TRBV5-1; D gene: .; clone size: .; CDR3 protein: CASSLVVNTEAFF; CDR3 DNA: TGCGCCAGCAGCTTGGTGGTGAACACTGAAGCTTTCTTT
J gene: TRBJ2-3; CDR3 length: 15; V gene: TRBV9; D gene: .; clone size: .; CDR3 protein: CASSVAPSVSDTQYF; CDR3 DNA: TGTGCCAGCAGCGTAGCCCCATCCGTCTCAGATACGCAGTATTTT
J gene: TRBJ1-1; CDR3 length: 15; V gene: TRBV9; D gene: .; clone size: .; CDR3 protein: CASSPQGQQNTEAFF; CDR3 DNA: TGTGCCAGCAGCCCCCAGGGACAACAGAACACTGAAGCTTTCTTT
J gene: TRBJ2-1; CDR3 length: 12; V gene: TRBV29-1; D gene: .; clone size: .; CDR3 protein: CIVGEDRAEKVF; CDR3 DNA: TGCATCGTCGGTGAGGACAGAGCTGAGAAAGTCTTC
J gene: TRBJ2-7; CDR3 length: 14; V gene: TRBV29-1; D gene: TRBD1; clone size: once; CDR3 protein: CSVTRLTGVGEQYF; CDR3 DNA: TGCAGCGTCACAAGACTGACAGGGGTAGGCGAGCAGTACTTC
J gene: TRBJ2-7; CDR3 length: 15; V gene: TRBV27; D gene: TRBD2; clone size: .; CDR3 protein: CASSLSGLAPYEQYF; CDR3 DNA: TGTGCCAGCAGTTTATCGGGACTAGCGCCTTACGAGCAGTACTTC
J gene: TRBJ2-7; CDR3 length: 16; V gene: TRBV2; D gene: TRBD1; clone size: .; CDR3 protein: CASRLSPGQGAYEQYF; CDR3 DNA: TGTGCCAGCAGGCTATCTCCGGGACAGGGGGCCTACGAGCAGTACTTC
J gene: TRBJ1-5; CDR3 length: 14; V gene: TRBV28; D gene: .; clone size: .; CDR3 protein: CASSGDTRNQPQHF; CDR3 DNA: TGTGCCAGCAGCGGGGACACCCGCAATCAGCCCCAGCATTTT